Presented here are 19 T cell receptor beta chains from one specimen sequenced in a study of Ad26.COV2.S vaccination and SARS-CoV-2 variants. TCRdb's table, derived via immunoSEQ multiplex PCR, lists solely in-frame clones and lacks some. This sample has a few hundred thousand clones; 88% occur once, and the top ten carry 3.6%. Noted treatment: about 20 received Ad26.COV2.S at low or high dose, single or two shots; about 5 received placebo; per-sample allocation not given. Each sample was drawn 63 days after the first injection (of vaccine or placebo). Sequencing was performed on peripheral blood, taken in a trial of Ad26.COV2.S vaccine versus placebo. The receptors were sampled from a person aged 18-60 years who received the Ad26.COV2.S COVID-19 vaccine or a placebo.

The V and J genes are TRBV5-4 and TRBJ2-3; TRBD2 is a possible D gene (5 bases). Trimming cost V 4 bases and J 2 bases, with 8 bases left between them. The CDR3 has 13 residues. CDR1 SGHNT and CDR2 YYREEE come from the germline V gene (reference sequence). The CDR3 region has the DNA TGTGCCAGCAGCCCGGAGGACACAGATACGCAGTATTTT. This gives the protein CASSPEDTDTQYF.

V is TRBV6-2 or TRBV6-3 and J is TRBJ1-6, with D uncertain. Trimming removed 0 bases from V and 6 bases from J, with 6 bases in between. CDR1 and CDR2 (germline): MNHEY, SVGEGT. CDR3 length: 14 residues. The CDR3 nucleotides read TGTGCCAGCAGTTACTCGGGATCTAATTCACCCCTCCACTTT. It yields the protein CASSYSGSNSPLHF.

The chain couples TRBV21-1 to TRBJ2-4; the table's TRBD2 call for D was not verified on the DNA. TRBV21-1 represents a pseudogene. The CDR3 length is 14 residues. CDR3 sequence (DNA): TGTGCCAGCAGCAAAGGCACTCACCGAAACATTCAGTACTTC. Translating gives CASSKGTHRNIQYF.

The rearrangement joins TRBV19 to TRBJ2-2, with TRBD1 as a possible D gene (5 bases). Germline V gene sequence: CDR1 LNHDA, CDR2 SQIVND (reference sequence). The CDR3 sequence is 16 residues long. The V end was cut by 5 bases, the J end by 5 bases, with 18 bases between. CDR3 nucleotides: TGTGCCAGTAGTCAGGGCTCCTTAATCCTAACCGGGGAGCTGTTTTTT. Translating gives CASSQGSLILTGELFF.

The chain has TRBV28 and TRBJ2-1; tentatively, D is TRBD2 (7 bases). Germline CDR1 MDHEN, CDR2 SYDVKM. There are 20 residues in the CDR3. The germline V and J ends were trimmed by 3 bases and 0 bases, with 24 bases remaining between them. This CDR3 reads CASSFDRFAAGAPSYNEQFF. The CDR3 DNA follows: TGTGCCAGCAGTTTTGATCGTTTCGCGGCGGGGGCCCCCTCCTACAATGAGCAGTTCTTC.

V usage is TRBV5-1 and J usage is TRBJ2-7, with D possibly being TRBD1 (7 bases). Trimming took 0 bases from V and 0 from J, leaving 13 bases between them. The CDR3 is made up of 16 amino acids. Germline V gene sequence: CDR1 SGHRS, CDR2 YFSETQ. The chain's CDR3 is CASSLGGTASSYEQYF. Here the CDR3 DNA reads TGCGCCAGCAGCTTGGGCGGGACAGCTAGCTCCTACGAGCAGTACTTC.

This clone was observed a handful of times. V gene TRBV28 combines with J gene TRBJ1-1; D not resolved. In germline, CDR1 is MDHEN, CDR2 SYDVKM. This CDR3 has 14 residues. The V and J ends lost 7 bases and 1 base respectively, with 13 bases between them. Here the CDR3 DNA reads TGTGCCAGCACCATTGGTGGAGAGAACACTGAAGCTTTCTTT. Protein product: CASTIGGENTEAFF.

The CDR3 nucleotides read TGTGCCACCAGTGATTTGCGGGCAGGTCATGAGCAGTTCTTC. Amino acids: CATSDLRAGHEQFF. The chain joins TRBV24-1 to TRBJ2-1; D not resolved. Deletions cut 0 bases from V and 8 bases from J, with 10 bases between. This CDR3 spans 14 amino acids. Germline values: CDR1 KGHDR, CDR2 SFDVKD.

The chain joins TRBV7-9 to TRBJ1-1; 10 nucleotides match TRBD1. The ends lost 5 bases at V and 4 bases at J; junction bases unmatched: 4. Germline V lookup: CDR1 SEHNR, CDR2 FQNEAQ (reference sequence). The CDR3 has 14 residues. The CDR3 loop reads CASSTDRGPTEAFF. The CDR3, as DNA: TGTGCCAGCAGCACCGACAGGGGGCCCACTGAAGCTTTCTTT.

CDR3 DNA sequence: TGTGCCAGCAGCCCCAGGGGGCGAGACGGAAACACCATATATTTT. It codes for CASSPRGRDGNTIYF. This chain links TRBV7-2 with TRBJ1-3, with 8 bases that match TRBD1. The CDR3 sequence is 15 residues long. CDR1 and CDR2 (germline): SGHTA, FQGNSA. The ends lost 5 bases at V and 4 bases at J; junction bases unmatched: 7.

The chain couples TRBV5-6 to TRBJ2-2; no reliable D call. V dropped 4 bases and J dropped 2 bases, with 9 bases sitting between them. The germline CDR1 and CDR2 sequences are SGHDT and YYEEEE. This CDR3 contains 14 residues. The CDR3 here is CASSHGSNTGELFF. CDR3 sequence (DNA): TGTGCCAGCAGCCACGGATCCAACACCGGGGAGCTGTTTTTT.

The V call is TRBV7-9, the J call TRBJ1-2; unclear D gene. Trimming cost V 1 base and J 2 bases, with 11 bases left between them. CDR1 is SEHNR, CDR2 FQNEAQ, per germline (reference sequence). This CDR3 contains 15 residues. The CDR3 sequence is CASSLEGSGNYGYTF. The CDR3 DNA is TGTGCCAGCAGCTTAGAAGGTTCGGGAAACTATGGCTACACCTTC.

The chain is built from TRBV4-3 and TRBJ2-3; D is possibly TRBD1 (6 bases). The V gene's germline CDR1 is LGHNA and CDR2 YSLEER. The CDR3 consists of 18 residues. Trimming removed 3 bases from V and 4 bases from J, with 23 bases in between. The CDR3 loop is CASSHTIPRDTRADTQYF. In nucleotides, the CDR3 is TGCGCCAGCAGCCACACAATCCCAAGGGACACCAGAGCAGATACGCAGTATTTT.

The CDR3: CASSVVALSDTQYF. In DNA, the CDR3 is TGTGCCAGCAGCGTAGTTGCCCTCTCAGATACGCAGTATTTT. V and J are TRBV9 and TRBJ2-3; D not certain. Germline V lookup: CDR1 SGDLS, CDR2 YYNGEE. The CDR3 totals 14 residues. Between the trimmed V and J ends, which lost 0 bases and 4 bases, there was a span of 9 bases.

This CDR3 is CASSIRGGAGTEAFF. Here the CDR3 DNA reads TGTGCCAGCAGTATAAGGGGTGGGGCCGGGACTGAAGCTTTCTTT. The gene calls are TRBV6-2 or TRBV6-3 and TRBJ1-1; possibly TRBD1 for D (5 bases). Deletions cut 5 bases from V and 5 bases from J, with 18 bases between. The germline V gene has CDR1 MNHEY and CDR2 SVGEGT. The CDR3 contains 15 residues.

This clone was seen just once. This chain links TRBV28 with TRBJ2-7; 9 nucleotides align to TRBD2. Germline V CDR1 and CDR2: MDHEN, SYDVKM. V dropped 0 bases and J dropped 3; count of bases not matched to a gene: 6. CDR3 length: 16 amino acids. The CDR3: CASSLWSAGGFYEQYF. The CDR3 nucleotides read TGTGCCAGCAGTTTATGGTCGGCGGGGGGGTTCTACGAGCAGTACTTC.

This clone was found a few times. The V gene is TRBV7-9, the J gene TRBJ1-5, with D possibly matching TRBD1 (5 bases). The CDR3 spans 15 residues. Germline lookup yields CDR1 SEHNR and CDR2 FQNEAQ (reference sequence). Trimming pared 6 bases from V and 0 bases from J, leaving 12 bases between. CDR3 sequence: CASSSDRYSNQPQHF. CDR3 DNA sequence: TGTGCCAGCAGTTCAGACAGATATAGCAATCAGCCCCAGCATTTT.

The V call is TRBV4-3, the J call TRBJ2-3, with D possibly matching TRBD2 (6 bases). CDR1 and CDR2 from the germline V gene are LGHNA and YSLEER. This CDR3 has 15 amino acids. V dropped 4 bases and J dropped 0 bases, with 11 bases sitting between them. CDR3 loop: CASSLAVISTDTQYF. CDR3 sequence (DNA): TGCGCCAGCAGCCTAGCGGTGATTAGCACAGATACGCAGTATTTT.

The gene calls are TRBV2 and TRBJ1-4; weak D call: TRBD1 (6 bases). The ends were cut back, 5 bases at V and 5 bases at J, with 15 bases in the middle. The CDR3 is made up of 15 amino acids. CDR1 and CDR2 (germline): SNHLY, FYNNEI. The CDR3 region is CASSRTGGGNEKLFF. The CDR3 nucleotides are TGTGCCAGCAGTAGAACCGGGGGCGGGAATGAAAAACTGTTTTTT.